A single sample is the source of the 14 T cell receptor beta chains below, sequenced in a study of cytomegalovirus exposure and HLA in healthy donors. Libraries were prepared by immunoSEQ multiplex PCR; TCRdb keeps only in-frame clonotypes and omits some of them. The repertoire holds 250,000 or so clones, about 88% seen once, with around 11% in the top ten. Sequencing input: PBMCs. The receptors derive from a man between 18 and 29 years old in good health and CMV-seropositive.

This chain uses TRBV5-1 with TRBJ2-5; TRBD2 aligns across 8 bases. The germline V gene has CDR1 SGHRS and CDR2 YFSETQ. The junction had 9 bases not matched to a gene; V was cut back by 4 bases and J by 1 base. CDR3 length equals 16 residues. The chain's CDR3 is CASSPIAGRSQETQYF. The CDR3 DNA follows: TGCGCCAGCAGCCCGATAGCGGGGAGATCCCAAGAGACCCAGTACTTC.

The chain recombines TRBV6-4 with TRBJ2-3; 9 positions match TRBD2. V shed 2 bases and J 4 bases; nucleotides not matched to a gene: 7. The germline V gene has CDR1 MRHNA and CDR2 SNTAGT. The length of the CDR3 is 16 residues. DNA of the CDR3: TGTGCCAGCAGTGACCAGGCGGGAGGGCCCTCAGATACGCAGTATTTT. This translates into CASSDQAGGPSDTQYF.

This chain joins TRBV29-1 and TRBJ2-1; no reliable D call. From germline, CDR1 is SQVTM and CDR2 ANQGSEA. V was clipped by 1 base and J by 7 bases, with 14 bases between them. The CDR3 consists of 14 residues. CDR3 nucleotide sequence: TGCAGCGTTGAAGTTTCCGGGCTTAGGAATGAGCAGTTCTTC. Amino acids: CSVEVSGLRNEQFF.

The chain combines TRBV27 with TRBJ1-1; no reliable D call. CDR3 size: 16 residues. Germline loops: CDR1 MNHEY, CDR2 SMNVEV (reference sequence). V gave up 6 bases and J gave up 0 bases, with 17 bases separating them. The CDR3 spells CASSQTLGGMNTEAFF. In DNA form, the CDR3 reads TGTGCCAGCAGCCAAACCCTCGGTGGAATGAACACTGAAGCTTTCTTT.

This rearrangement joins TRBV2 to TRBJ1-2; TRBD1 matches 7 bases. V lost 8 bases and J lost 4; bases outside the gene matches: 7. This CDR3 has 13 amino acids. Germline values: CDR1 SNHLY, CDR2 FYNNEI. CDR3 in DNA: TGTGCCAGCGCCGGGACAGCAGCCTATGGCTACACCTTC. Translating it yields CASAGTAAYGYTF.

The CDR3 bases are TGTGCCATCAGAACAGGAGAAAAACTGTTTTTT. It yields the protein CAIRTGEKLFF. The rearrangement uses TRBV10-3 and TRBJ1-4; D may be TRBD1 (5 bases). The V gene's germline CDR1 is ENHRY and CDR2 SYGVKD. The length of the CDR3 is 11 residues. The V end was cut by 6 bases, the J end by 8 bases, with 7 bases between.

CDR3 in amino acids: CASSQGSRHFNTGELFF. The CDR3, as DNA: TGCGCCAGCAGCCAAGGCTCCCGACACTTCAACACCGGGGAGCTGTTTTTT. The gene calls are TRBV4-3 and TRBJ2-2, with D unclear. Germline V gives CDR1 LGHNA, CDR2 YSLEER. This CDR3 is 17 amino acids long. V lost 1 base, J lost 2 bases, and 14 bases lay in between.

The chain is built from TRBV10-3 and TRBJ1-5; tentatively, D is TRBD1 (6 bases). Germline lookup yields CDR1 ENHRY and CDR2 SYGVKD. V dropped 2 bases and J dropped 0 bases, with 14 bases sitting between them. CDR3 size: 17 residues. The CDR3 loop is CAISEGTKLYSNQPQHF. The CDR3 DNA reads as TGTGCCATCAGTGAGGGGACAAAACTTTATAGCAATCAGCCCCAGCATTTT.

With regard to this clone: In the same sample, other DNA sequences code for this CDR3. The chain employs TRBV6-5 and TRBJ1-1, with TRBD1 as a possible D gene (5 bases). CDR1 is MNHEY, CDR2 SVGAGI, per germline. The V and J ends lost 5 bases and 0 bases respectively, with 10 bases between them. CDR3 length: 14 residues. The CDR3 nucleotides are TGTGCCAGCAGTCCCGGGACGTTGAACACTGAAGCTTTCTTT. It yields the protein CASSPGTLNTEAFF.

This clone has a count of ten or more. The chain couples TRBV25-1 to TRBJ2-2; D is undetermined. V lost 5 bases to trimming and J lost 1 base, with 5 bases between them. CDR1 MGHDK and CDR2 SYGVNS come from the germline V gene. This CDR3 comprises 13 residues. The CDR3 nucleotides are TGTGCCAGCAGTTGGGGGAACACCGGGGAGCTGTTTTTT. Its protein is CASSWGNTGELFF.

The V gene is TRBV27, the J gene TRBJ1-1; D gene unclear. CDR1 is MNHEY, CDR2 SMNVEV, per germline (reference sequence). This CDR3 has 15 amino acids. Deletions cut 5 bases from V and 5 bases from J, with 18 bases between. CDR3 nucleotide sequence: TGTGCCAGCAGTCAATTAGGACGGATGATGACTGAAGCTTTCTTT. This gives the protein CASSQLGRMMTEAFF.

V gene TRBV5-8 combines with J gene TRBJ2-3; D possibly corresponds to TRBD2 (6 bases). Germline lookup yields CDR1 SGHTS and CDR2 YDEGEE. CDR3 length: 15 amino acids. V gave up 7 bases and J gave up 5 bases, with 20 bases separating them. This CDR3 is CASGRRGGAGDTQYF. CDR3 in DNA: TGTGCCAGCGGGCGGCGCGGAGGGGCAGGAGATACGCAGTATTTT.

The chain employs TRBV13 and TRBJ2-7, with 8 nucleotides matching TRBD2. The trim removed 7 bases at V and 1 base at J, leaving 6 bases unmatched. This CDR3 is built from 14 residues. Germline loops: CDR1 PRHDT, CDR2 FYEKMQ (reference sequence). CDR3 sequence: CASTISGSSYEQYF. The CDR3 region has the DNA TGTGCCAGCACCATAAGCGGGAGTTCCTACGAGCAGTACTTC.

The chain employs TRBV7-6 and TRBJ2-1, with a tentative D call TRBD2 (6 bases). V dropped 5 bases and J dropped 4 bases, with 12 bases sitting between them. Germline lookup yields CDR1 SGHVS and CDR2 FNYEAQ. The CDR3 runs 14 residues. CDR3 DNA: TGTGCCAGCAGCCCGGGGGTAAATTACAATGAGCAGTTCTTC. This translates into CASSPGVNYNEQFF.